Presented here are 10 T cell receptor beta chains from one specimen sequenced in a study of T cells in Graves' hyperthyroidism and ophthalmopathy. What was amplified from RNA transcripts were TCR beta CDR3 regions. During a first-round RT-PCR of the TCR CDR3, the HTBI primer set was used. Using its own MiXCR run on the multiplex PCR reads, TCRdb lists one record per CDR3 protein. Found here are fewer than 550,000 distinct CDR3 sequences, approximately 25% of them singletons; the top ten hold about 11%. Sequences were obtained from blood. The receptors derive from a woman between 25 and 40 years old with Graves' ophthalmopathy.

This clonotype was counted at least ten times. J is TRBJ2-2 and V is TRBV6-1, with D possibly being TRBD1 (5 bases). The V gene's germline CDR1 is MNHNS and CDR2 SASEGT. The V gene lost 5 bases and the J gene lost 6 bases, with 10 bases spanning the gap. The CDR3 consists of 13 residues. The CDR3 here is CASSTGSPGELFF. CDR3 DNA: TGTGCCAGCAGTACAGGAAGCCCCGGGGAGCTGTTTTTT.

This sequence joins TRBV4-1 and TRBJ2-7; tentative D call: TRBD2 (5 bases). This CDR3 has 18 residues. Between the trimmed V and J ends, which lost 2 bases and 3 bases, there was a span of 23 bases. CDR1 and CDR2 (germline): MGHRA, YSYEKL. As DNA, the CDR3 is TGCGCCAGCAGCCAACTCGCTCTCGGGCAGGAGGTGAGCTACGAGCAGTACTTC. Its translation: CASSQLALGQEVSYEQYF.

On this clonotype itself: The germline gene is not matched at one end of the junction; a read error may be the cause. The chain is built from TRBV7-3 and TRBJ1-2; 8 positions match TRBD1. CDR1 and CDR2 (germline): SGHTA, FQGTGA. The CDR3 has 14 residues. CDR3 nucleotides: TGTGCCGGCAGCTCGGGCCAGGGGGCAAGTGGCTACACCTTC. Translated: CAGSSGQGASGYTF.

There are a few counts of this clonotype. This sequence joins TRBV6-1 and TRBJ2-7; D unclear. The V end lost 1 base, the J end lost 7 bases, and 8 bases lay between the germline ends. The germline V gene has CDR1 MNHNS and CDR2 SASEGT. This CDR3 is 12 amino acids long. The CDR3 coding sequence is TGTGCCAGCAGTGAAGGGCAGTGGGAGCAGTACTTC. Translating it yields CASSEGQWEQYF.

The chain uses TRBV30 and TRBJ1-2; 7 nucleotides match TRBD1. The CDR3 is 14 residues long. CDR1 is GTSNPN, CDR2 SVGIG, per germline (reference sequence). V was pared by 2 bases and J by 1 base, with 4 bases of the junction left unmatched. The CDR3 loop reads CAWSHRGRNYGYTF. CDR3 bases: TGTGCCTGGAGTCACAGGGGTCGTAACTATGGCTACACCTTC. Based on the CDR3 plus reference TRBV30 and TRBJ1-2, the full variable domain is SQTIHQWPATLVQPVGSPLSLECTVEGTSNPNLYWYRQAAGRGLQLLFYSVGIGQISSEVPQNLSASRPQDRQFILSSKKLLLSDSGFYLCAWSHRGRNYGYTFGSGTRLTVV.

This clonotype has at least ten counts. This chain joins TRBV6-1 and TRBJ1-1; no firm D call. The CDR3 consists of 14 residues. V gave up 2 bases and J gave up 1 base, with 8 bases separating them. Germline V lookup: CDR1 MNHNS, CDR2 SASEGT. In nucleotides, the CDR3 is TGTGCCAGCAGTGAAACTAGGGAGAACACTGAAGCTTTCTTT. This gives the protein CASSETRENTEAFF.

The chain joins TRBV19 to TRBJ1-2; D call uncertain. Germline V gene lookup returns CDR1 LNHDA and CDR2 SQIVND (reference sequence). Deletions cut 5 bases from V and 4 bases from J, with 8 bases between. CDR3 length equals 12 residues. CDR3 coding DNA: TGTGCCAGTAGTGCGGACGGCTATGGCTACACCTTC. Its translation: CASSADGYGYTF.

Many counts were recorded for this clonotype. The chain has TRBV11-1 and TRBJ1-1, with TRBD1 matching 8 bases. From germline, CDR1 is SGHAT and CDR2 FQDESV (reference sequence). The length of the CDR3 is 16 residues. J gave up 4 bases and V 7 bases, and 14 bases lay outside the gene matches. DNA of the CDR3: TGTGCCAGCACCCTCTGGTGGGGGACAGGCGTCACTGAAGCTTTCTTT. The encoded protein is CASTLWWGTGVTEAFF.

This clonotype was seen a few times. This rearrangement joins TRBV6-1 to TRBJ2-7, with 7 bases identical to TRBD1. The CDR3 has 13 residues. V was clipped by 9 bases and J by 6 bases; unmatched bases: 11. Germline assignment: CDR1 MNHNS and CDR2 SASEGT. CDR3 amino acids: CASAVTGDGEQYF. The CDR3 DNA reads as TGTGCCAGTGCCGTCACAGGGGATGGCGAGCAGTACTTC.

This clonotype was seen repeatedly, ten times or more. V is TRBV12-3 or TRBV12-4 and J is TRBJ2-7; D may be TRBD1 or TRBD2 (7 bases each). Trimming stripped 6 bases from V and 4 bases from J, with 19 bases between. CDR3 length: 15 amino acids. The CDR3 spells CASRPDREGRYEQYF. The CDR3 DNA reads as TGTGCCAGCAGGCCAGACAGGGAGGGGCGGTACGAGCAGTACTTC.